This T cell receptor (beta chain) comes out of a study of blood T cell repertoires in COVID-19. Study-level background: There were acute and convalescent COVID-19 samples, and they came from the United States, Italy and Spain. PBMCs, B-cell-depleted T cells, or T cells were the source of the cDNA or gDNA that made up the material.

In the original processing: Counts of nucleated cells, estimated from reference gene primer amplification, were obtained. TCRdb keeps only in-frame clones here, not all; method: immunoSEQ multiplex PCR. For V, J and clone size, that table is used; D and trimming come from the DNA. Of 200,000 to 250,000 clones detected, roughly 90% appear once; the ten largest clones hold around 2.9%. In germline, CDR1 is SGHVS, CDR2 FQNEAQ. V was clipped by 5 bases and J by 2 bases, with 14 bases between them. The CDR3 sequence is 15 residues long. The sample comprised peripheral blood. This TCR was recovered from a woman aged 55-70 years with acute or convalescent COVID-19. The V gene is TRBV7-8, the J gene TRBJ2-3, with a possible D match to TRBD1 (5 bases). This CDR3 is CASSLEQGHTDTQYF. The CDR3 nucleotides read TGTGCCAGCAGCCTCGAGCAGGGCCACACAGATACGCAGTATTTT.